This TCR beta chain derives from a study of blood T cell repertoires in COVID-19. Study in general: There were acute and convalescent COVID-19 samples, and they came from the United States, Italy and Spain. T cells, B-cell-depleted T cells, or PBMCs supplied cDNA or gDNA.

In the authors' workflow: For nucleated cells, counts were estimated from reference gene primer amplification. Clones were sequenced by immunoSEQ multiplex PCR, and TCRdb holds only the in-frame ones, with some missing. The V and J calls and clone size come from that table; D and trimming were worked out from the DNA. Of roughly 100,000 clones listed, 91% are singletons. The CDR3 is 12 residues long. Trimming removed 4 bases at V and 2 bases at J, with 6 bases between. Germline lookup yields CDR1 SGHRS and CDR2 YFSETQ. The chain is built from TRBV5-1 and TRBJ2-5, with D hard to call. Sample: peripheral blood. This receptor was obtained from a human donor with active COVID-19. The donor label of this sample is uncertain. The CDR3: CASSPGQETQYF. DNA of the CDR3: TGCGCCAGCAGCCCCGGTCAAGAGACCCAGTACTTC. Supplemented by reference TRBV5-1 and TRBJ2-5, the full variable domain reads KAGVTQTPRYLIKTRGQQVTLSCSPISGHRSVSWYQQTPGQGLQFLFEYFSETQRNKGNFPGRFSGRQFSNSRSEMNVSTLELGDSALYLCASSPGQETQYFGPGTRLLVL.